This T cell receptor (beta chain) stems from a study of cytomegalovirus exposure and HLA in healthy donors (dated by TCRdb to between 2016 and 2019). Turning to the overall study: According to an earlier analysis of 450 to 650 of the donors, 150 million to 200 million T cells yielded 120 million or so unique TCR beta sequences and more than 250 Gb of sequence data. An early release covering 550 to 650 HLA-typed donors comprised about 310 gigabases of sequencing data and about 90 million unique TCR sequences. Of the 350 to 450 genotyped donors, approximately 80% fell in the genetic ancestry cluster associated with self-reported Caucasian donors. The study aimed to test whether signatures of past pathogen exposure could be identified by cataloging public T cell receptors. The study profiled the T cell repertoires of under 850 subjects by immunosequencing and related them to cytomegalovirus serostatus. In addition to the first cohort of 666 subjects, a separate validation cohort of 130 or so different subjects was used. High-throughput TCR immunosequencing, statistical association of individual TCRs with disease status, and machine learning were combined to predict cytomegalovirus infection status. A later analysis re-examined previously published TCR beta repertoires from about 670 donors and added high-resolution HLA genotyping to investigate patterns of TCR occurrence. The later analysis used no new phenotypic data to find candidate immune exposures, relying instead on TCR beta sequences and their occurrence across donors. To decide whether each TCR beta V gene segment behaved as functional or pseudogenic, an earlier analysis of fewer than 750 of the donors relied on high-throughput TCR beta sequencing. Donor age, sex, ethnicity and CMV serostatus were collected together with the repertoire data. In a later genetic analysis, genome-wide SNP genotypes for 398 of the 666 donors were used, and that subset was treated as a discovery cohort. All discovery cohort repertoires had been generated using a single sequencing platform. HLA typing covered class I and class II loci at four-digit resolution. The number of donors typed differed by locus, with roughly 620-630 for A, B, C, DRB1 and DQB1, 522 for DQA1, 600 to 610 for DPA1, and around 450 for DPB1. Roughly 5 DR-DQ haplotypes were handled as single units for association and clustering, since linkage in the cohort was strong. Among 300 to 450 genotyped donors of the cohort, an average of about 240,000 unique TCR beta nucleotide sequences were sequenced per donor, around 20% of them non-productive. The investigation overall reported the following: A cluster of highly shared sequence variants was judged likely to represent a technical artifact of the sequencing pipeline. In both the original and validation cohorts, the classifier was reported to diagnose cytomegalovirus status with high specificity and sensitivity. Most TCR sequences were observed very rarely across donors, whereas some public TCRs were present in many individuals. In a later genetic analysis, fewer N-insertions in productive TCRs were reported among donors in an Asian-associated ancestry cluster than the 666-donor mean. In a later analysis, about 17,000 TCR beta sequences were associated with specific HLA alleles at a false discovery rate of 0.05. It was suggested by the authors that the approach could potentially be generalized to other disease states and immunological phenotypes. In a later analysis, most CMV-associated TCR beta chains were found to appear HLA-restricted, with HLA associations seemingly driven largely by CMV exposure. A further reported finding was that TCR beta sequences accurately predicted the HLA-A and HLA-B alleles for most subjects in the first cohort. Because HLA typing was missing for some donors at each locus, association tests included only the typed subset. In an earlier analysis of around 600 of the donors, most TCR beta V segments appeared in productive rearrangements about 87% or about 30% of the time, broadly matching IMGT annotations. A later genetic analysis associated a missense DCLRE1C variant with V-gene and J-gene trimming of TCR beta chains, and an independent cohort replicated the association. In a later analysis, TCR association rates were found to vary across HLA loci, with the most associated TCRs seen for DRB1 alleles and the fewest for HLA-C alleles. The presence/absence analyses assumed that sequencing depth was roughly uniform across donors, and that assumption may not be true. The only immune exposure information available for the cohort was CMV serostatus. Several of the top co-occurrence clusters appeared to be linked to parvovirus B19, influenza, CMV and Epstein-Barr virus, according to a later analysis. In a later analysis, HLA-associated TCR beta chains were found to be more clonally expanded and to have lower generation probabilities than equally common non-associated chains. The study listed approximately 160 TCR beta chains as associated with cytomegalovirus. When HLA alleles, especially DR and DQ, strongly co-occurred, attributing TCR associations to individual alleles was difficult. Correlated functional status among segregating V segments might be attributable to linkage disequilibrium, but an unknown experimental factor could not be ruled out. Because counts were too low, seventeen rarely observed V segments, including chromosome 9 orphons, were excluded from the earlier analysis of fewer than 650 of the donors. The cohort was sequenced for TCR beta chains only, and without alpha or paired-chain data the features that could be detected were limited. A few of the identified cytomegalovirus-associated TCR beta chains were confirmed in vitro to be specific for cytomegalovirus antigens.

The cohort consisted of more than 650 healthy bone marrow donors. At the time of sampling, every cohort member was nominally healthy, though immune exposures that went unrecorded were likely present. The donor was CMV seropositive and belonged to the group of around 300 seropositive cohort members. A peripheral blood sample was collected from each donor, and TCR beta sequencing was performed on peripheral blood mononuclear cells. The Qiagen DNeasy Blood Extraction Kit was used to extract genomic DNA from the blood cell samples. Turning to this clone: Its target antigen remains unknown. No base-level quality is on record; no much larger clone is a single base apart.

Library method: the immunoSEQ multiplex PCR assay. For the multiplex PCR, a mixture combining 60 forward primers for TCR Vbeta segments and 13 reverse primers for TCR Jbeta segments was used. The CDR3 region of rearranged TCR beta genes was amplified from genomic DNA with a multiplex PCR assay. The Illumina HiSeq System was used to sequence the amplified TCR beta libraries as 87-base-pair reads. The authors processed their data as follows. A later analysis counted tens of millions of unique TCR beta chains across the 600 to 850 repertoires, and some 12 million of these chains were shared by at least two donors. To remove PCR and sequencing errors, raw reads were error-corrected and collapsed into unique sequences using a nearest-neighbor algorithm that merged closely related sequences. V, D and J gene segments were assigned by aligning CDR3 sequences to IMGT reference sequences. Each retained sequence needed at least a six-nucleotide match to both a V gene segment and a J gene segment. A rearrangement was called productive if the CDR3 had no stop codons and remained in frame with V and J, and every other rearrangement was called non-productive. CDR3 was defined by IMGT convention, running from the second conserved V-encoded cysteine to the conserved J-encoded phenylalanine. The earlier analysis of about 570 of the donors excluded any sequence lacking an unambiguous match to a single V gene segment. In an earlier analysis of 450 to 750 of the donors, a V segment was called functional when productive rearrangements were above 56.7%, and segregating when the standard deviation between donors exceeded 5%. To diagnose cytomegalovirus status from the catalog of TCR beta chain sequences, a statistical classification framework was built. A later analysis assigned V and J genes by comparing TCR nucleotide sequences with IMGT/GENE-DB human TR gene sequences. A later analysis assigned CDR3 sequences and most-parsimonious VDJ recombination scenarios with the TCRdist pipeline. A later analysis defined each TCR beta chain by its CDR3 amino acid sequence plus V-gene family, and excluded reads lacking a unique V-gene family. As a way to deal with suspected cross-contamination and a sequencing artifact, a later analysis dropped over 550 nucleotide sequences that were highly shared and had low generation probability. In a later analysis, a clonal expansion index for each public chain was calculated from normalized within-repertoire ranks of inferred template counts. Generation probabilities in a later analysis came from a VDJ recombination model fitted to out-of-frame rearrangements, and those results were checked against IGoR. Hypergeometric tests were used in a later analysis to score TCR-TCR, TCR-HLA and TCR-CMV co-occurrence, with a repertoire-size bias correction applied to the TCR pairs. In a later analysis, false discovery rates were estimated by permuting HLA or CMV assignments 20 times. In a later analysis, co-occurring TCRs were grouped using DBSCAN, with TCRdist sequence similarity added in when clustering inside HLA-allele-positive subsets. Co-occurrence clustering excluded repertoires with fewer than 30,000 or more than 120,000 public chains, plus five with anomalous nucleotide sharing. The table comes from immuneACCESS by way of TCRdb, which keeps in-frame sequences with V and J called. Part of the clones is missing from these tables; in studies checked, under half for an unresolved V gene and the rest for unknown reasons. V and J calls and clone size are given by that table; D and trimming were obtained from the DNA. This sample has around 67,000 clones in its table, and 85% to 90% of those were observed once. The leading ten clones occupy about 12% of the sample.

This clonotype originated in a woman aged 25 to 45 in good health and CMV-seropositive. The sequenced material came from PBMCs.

The DNA sequence follows: TGTGCCAGCAGTCCCCCAGTGGTGGCAGGGGGCAACTACGAGCAGTACTTC. Translated, it gives CASSPPVVAGGNYEQYF. The rearranged chain carries TRBV25-1 and TRBJ2-7; 8 central nucleotides agree with TRBD1. From V the trimming removes 5 bases and from J it removes 3 bases, while the gene matches leave 15 bases of the junction unaccounted for. The germline V gene provides CDR1 MGHDK and CDR2 SYGVNS. The CDR3 runs 17 amino acids, cysteine and phenylalanine included. CDR3 DNA only is kept here, 51 bases in frame from base 1.